The sequence of this TCR beta chain was determined in a study of Ad26.COV2.S vaccination and SARS-CoV-2 variants. Across the study: Ad26.COV2.S shots went into the muscle once or twice, 56 days apart.

The table came from immunoSEQ multiplex PCR; TCRdb's copy has only in-frame clones and leaves some out. Of under 550,000 clones in the sample, about 93% were seen once. Points from the study as a whole: CD8+ and CD4+ T cells specific for spike reportedly responded with substantial breadth after vaccination.

Treatment specified: 19 received Ad26.COV2.S at low or high dose, single or two shots; roughly 5 received placebo; per-sample allocation not given. The samples were gathered on day 63 after the first injection of vaccine or placebo. With regard to this clone: Its antigen remains unidentified.

Germline-derived CDR1 and CDR2 are MNHEY and SMNVEV (reference sequence). The V gene lost 4 bases and the J gene lost 2 bases, with 15 bases spanning the gap. CDR3 length: 15 amino acids. This receptor was taken from a person between 18 and 65 years old who received the Ad26.COV2.S COVID-19 vaccine or a placebo. The sample was peripheral blood, taken in a trial of Ad26.COV2.S vaccine versus placebo. The chain employs TRBV27 and TRBJ2-7; D possibly matches TRBD1 or TRBD2 (5 bases each). CDR3 protein: CASSWGSGSTYEQYF. The CDR3 DNA reads as TGTGCCAGCAGTTGGGGGTCGGGTTCAACCTACGAGCAGTACTTC.